The 9 T cell receptor beta chains below were found in one sample sequenced in a study of blood T cell repertoires in COVID-19. Assay: immunoSEQ multiplex PCR; the TCRdb copy retains only in-frame clones and omits some. The table includes about 120,000 clones, 85% detected once. Sequencing was carried out using peripheral blood. The source is a human donor in a cohort sampled during active COVID-19.

The rearrangement uses TRBV30 and TRBJ1-5; TRBD1 matches at 8 bases. The CDR3 spans 13 residues. Germline loops: CDR1 GTSNPN, CDR2 SVGIG (reference sequence). V lost 5 bases and J lost 3; bases outside the gene matches: 3. The CDR3 reads CAWRTGFNQPQHF. The CDR3 region has the DNA TGTGCCTGGCGGACAGGGTTCAATCAGCCCCAGCATTTT.

This rearrangement joins TRBV6-2 or TRBV6-3 to TRBJ1-6, with TRBD1 matching 9 bases. The CDR3 is made up of 15 amino acids. V trimming: 4 bases; J trimming: 9 bases; junction bases outside the gene matches: 7. The germline CDR1 and CDR2 sequences are MNHEY and SVGEGT. CDR3 amino acids: CASSSPGTGSSPLHF. The CDR3 bases are TGTGCCAGCAGTTCACCGGGGACAGGGTCTTCACCCCTCCACTTT.

This clone was counted between two and nine times. This chain connects TRBV6-1 to TRBJ1-2, with D possibly being TRBD1 (6 bases). Germline lookup yields CDR1 MNHNS and CDR2 SASEGT. Trimming stripped 3 bases from V and 5 bases from J, with 10 bases between. This CDR3 is 13 amino acids long. The CDR3 DNA reads TGTGCCAGCAGTGAGACCGGACAGTATGGCTACACCTTC. Protein: CASSETGQYGYTF.

This sequence joins TRBV6-2 or TRBV6-3 and TRBJ2-7; 7 positions agree with TRBD1. V was clipped by 0 bases and J by 3 bases; unmatched bases: 11. Germline lookup yields CDR1 MNHEY and CDR2 SVGEGT. The CDR3 runs to 17 residues. The CDR3 here is CASSYSTVGTEGYEQYF. Here the CDR3 DNA reads TGTGCCAGCAGTTACTCGACGGTAGGGACAGAGGGCTACGAGCAGTACTTC.

The chain links TRBV2 to TRBJ1-5; D possibly corresponds to TRBD1 (6 bases). CDR3 size: 15 residues. Deletions cut 8 bases from V and 7 bases from J, with 21 bases between. CDR1 is SNHLY, CDR2 FYNNEI, per germline. The CDR3 region is CASFGTPASGQPQHF. CDR3 coding DNA: TGTGCCAGCTTCGGGACACCCGCATCGGGGCAGCCCCAGCATTTT.

This clone appeared a few times. The genes are TRBV4-1 and TRBJ2-1; tentatively, D is TRBD2 (7 bases). Germline V gives CDR1 MGHRA, CDR2 YSYEKL. V dropped 3 bases and J dropped 4 bases, with 16 bases sitting between them. This CDR3 is built from 16 residues. This CDR3 is CASSHERDTRYNEQFF. CDR3 nucleotides: TGCGCCAGCAGCCATGAGCGGGACACGAGATACAATGAGCAGTTCTTC.

V usage is TRBV2 and J usage is TRBJ1-2; D gene unclear. CDR1 is SNHLY and CDR2 is FYNNEI in the germline V gene. CDR3 length: 13 amino acids. Trimming pared 3 bases from V and 3 bases from J, leaving 8 bases between. The CDR3 reads CASSEGSHYGYTF. CDR3 in DNA: TGTGCCAGCAGTGAGGGCAGTCACTATGGCTACACCTTC.

In this sample, this clone turned up once. The chain combines TRBV5-6 with TRBJ2-1; a weak D match, TRBD1 (6 bases). With 6 bases removed from V and 6 bases from J, the gap between germline ends came to 13 bases. Germline loops: CDR1 SGHDT, CDR2 YYEEEE. The CDR3 loop spans 13 amino acids. The CDR3 nucleotides are TGTGCCAGCATCGTGGGACAATCCAATGAGCAGTTCTTC. This codes for CASIVGQSNEQFF.

This chain joins TRBV18 and TRBJ2-5; D unclear. CDR1 KGHSH and CDR2 LQKENI come from the germline V gene. V shed 1 base and J shed 0 bases, with 6 bases lying between them. The CDR3 loop spans 14 amino acids. Here the CDR3 DNA reads TGTGCCAGCTCACCACGGCCCAACCAAGAGACCCAGTACTTC. This gives the protein CASSPRPNQETQYF.